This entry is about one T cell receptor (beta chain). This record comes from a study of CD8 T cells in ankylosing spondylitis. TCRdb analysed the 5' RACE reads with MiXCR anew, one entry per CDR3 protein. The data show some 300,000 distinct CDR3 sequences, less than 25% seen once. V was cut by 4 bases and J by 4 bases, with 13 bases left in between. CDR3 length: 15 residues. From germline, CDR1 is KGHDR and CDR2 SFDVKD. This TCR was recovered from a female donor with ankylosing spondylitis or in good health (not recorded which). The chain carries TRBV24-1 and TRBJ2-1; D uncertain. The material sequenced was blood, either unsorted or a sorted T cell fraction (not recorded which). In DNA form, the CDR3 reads TGTGCCACCAGTGACCCGCTTGTGGTTTACAATGAGCAGTTCTTC. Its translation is CATSDPLVVYNEQFF.